This TCR beta chain derives from a study of T-cell memory formation after mild COVID-19. As for the study in general: Largely, the TCR clusters proved donor specific. Study outcomes and limitations: CD4+ contracting clones were mainly CM and EM; CD8+ ones, EMRA. A second wave expanding day 15 to 37 was CD4+-biased; contracting clones were balanced.

The CDR3 runs to 13 residues. V shed 5 bases and J shed 1 base, with 12 bases lying between them. Germline CDR1 reads DFQATT; CDR2 reads SNEGSKA (reference sequence). Libraries for TCRalpha and TCRbeta carried sample barcodes and unique molecular identifiers via 5'RACE. TCRdb reanalysed the 5' RACE reads using MiXCR and keeps one entry per CDR3 protein. The data contain some 330,000 distinct CDR3 sequences, approximately 21% of them seen just once; the ten biggest clones take up roughly an eighth. Concerning this clonotype: Its antigen is undetermined.

The material sequenced was PBMCs or a T cell subset sorted from them (not recorded which). This TCR came from an adult woman who had mild COVID-19 (a few samples of this study predate the infection). Cell type and time point are not known. The chain employs TRBV20-1 and TRBJ2-7; tentatively, D is TRBD1 or TRBD2 (5 bases each). The CDR3 reads CSAGGGESYEQYF. The CDR3 DNA follows: TGCAGTGCTGGGGGTGGGGAGTCCTACGAGCAGTACTTC.